The following is a TCR beta chain sequence with its context. Its antigen is unidentified. Measured with immunoSEQ multiplex PCR; TCRdb has only the in-frame clones, and not every one. The sample records 35,000 to 40,000 clones, under 90% being singletons. The data belong to a study of somatic mutations in cytotoxic T cells in rheumatoid arthritis. Across the whole study: Flow cytometric sorting isolated some V beta antibody-stained T-cell populations at nearly 100% purity, and among them were V beta1+ cells that underwent TCRB sequencing.

Regarding the study as a whole: A significant difference in CD8+ T-cell clonality was not found between rheumatoid arthritis patients and age-matched healthy controls. In the expanded CD8+ clones, the antigen targets remained unknown. Healthy controls showed no age-related rise in CD8+ clonality, whereas rheumatoid arthritis patients did.

V was clipped by 3 bases and J by 3 bases, with 15 bases between them. The CDR3 consists of 15 residues. Germline CDR1 SGHAT, CDR2 FQNNGV. This clonotype originated in a man between 40 and 49 years old in good health. The sequencing input was CD8+ T cells sorted from blood. The chain uses TRBV11-2 and TRBJ2-7; TRBD2 might be the D (5 bases). The CDR3 loop is CASSFASSSYYEQYF. DNA for the CDR3: TGTGCCAGCAGCTTTGCGTCTAGCAGCTACTACGAGCAGTACTTC.